This TCR beta chain was identified in a study of T cell repertoires in cytomegalovirus infection. Turning to the study itself: Indications of both CMV infection and matching HLA type were provided by public TCR beta signatures.

MiXCR, run by TCRdb on the reads, gives a single entry per CDR3 protein. This table holds tens of thousands of distinct CDR3 sequences, 20% found once. This CDR3 region has 16 residues. Germline CDR1 is SEHNR and CDR2 is FQNEAQ (reference sequence). Unmatched junction bases numbered 10, after V lost 5 bases and J lost 3 bases. This clonotype appeared a few times. The antigen is not known. The source of this sequence is a human donor in good health (CMV status not recorded). Some clones in this sample may be carry-over from other donors' samples. The sequenced material came from PBMCs, sequenced either directly or after in vitro stimulation (not recorded which). This chain connects TRBV7-9 to TRBJ2-7; 10 nucleotides line up with TRBD1. CDR3 residues: CASSPQLWDRGYEQYF. The CDR3 nucleotides read TGTGCCAGCAGCCCACAGCTTTGGGACAGGGGCTACGAGCAGTACTTC.